The 24 T cell receptor beta chains in this list originate from one sample, sequenced in a study of shared clonotypes between healthy human individuals. TCRdb's table, derived via immunoSEQ multiplex PCR, lists solely in-frame clones and lacks some. The sample contains some 470,000 clones, 76% of which appear only once. The sequenced material came from PBMCs. All receptors derive from a woman aged 40 to 50 in good health. Some clones in this sample may be carry-over from other donors' samples.

This clone was seen only a few times. CDR3 sequence reads: CASSLAALGGIEQFF. The CDR3 bases are TGTGCCAGCAGCTTAGCCGCATTGGGGGGAATTGAGCAGTTCTTC. J is TRBJ2-1 and V is TRBV7-8, with D possibly TRBD2 on 6 matching bases. Looked up from germline, CDR1 is SGHVS and CDR2 is FQNEAQ. The CDR3 sequence is 15 residues long. Trimming took off 0 bases at V and 9 bases at J, with 15 bases between the two ends.

In regard to this clone: This probably arose from a read error, given a far larger clone one base away. The chain uses TRBV7-8 and TRBJ1-3; no firm D call. The V gene lost 2 bases and the J gene lost 0 bases, with 5 bases spanning the gap. The CDR3 sequence is 14 residues long. Germline V gene sequence: CDR1 SGHVS, CDR2 FQNEAQ. The CDR3 region has the DNA TGTGCCAGCAGCTTACCCGTCTCTGGAAACACCATATATTTT. This codes for CASSLPVSGNTIYF.

The chain carries TRBV15 and TRBJ1-5; D is possibly TRBD1 (5 bases). The V gene lost 3 bases and the J gene lost 4 bases, with 10 bases spanning the gap. Germline assignment: CDR1 LNHNV and CDR2 YYDKDF (reference sequence). The CDR3 has 14 residues. CDR3 bases: TGTGCCACCAGCAGGGCCCCAGGGAATCAGCCCCAGCATTTT. Translating it yields CATSRAPGNQPQHF.

Regarding this clone: A read error is the likely source, as a far larger clone sits one nucleotide away. The same CDR3 arises from other DNA sequences in this sample as well. The rearrangement links TRBV30 to TRBJ1-2; no reliable D call. Trimming took 2 bases from V and 5 from J, leaving 12 bases between them. Looked up from germline, CDR1 is GTSNPN and CDR2 is SVGIG (reference sequence). The CDR3 covers 13 residues. In nucleotides, the CDR3 is TGTGCCTGGAGTCCTGGCTTAAGTTATGGCTACACCTTC. Translating it yields CAWSPGLSYGYTF.

The chain has TRBV5-4 and TRBJ2-7; TRBD2 matches at 12 bases. The germline CDR1 and CDR2 sequences are SGHNT and YYREEE (reference sequence). This CDR3 region has 14 residues. The ends lost 4 bases at V and 6 bases at J; junction bases unmatched: 5. CDR3 coding DNA: TGTGCCAGCAGCCCTAGCGGGAGGGCGGGCGAGCAGTACTTC. Residues: CASSPSGRAGEQYF.

Remarks on this clone: This CDR3 is also generated by other DNA sequences in the sample. The chain is built from TRBV28 and TRBJ1-2; D remains unclear. The CDR3 length is 12 residues. Between the trimmed V and J ends, which lost 2 bases and 5 bases, there was a span of 6 bases. Germline CDR1 is MDHEN and CDR2 is SYDVKM. DNA for the CDR3: TGTGCCAGCAGTTTACGGGGATATGGCTACACCTTC. This gives the protein CASSLRGYGYTF.

The rearrangement uses TRBV14 and TRBJ1-4; D unclear. This CDR3 comprises 15 residues. Trimming took off 4 bases at V and 0 bases at J, with 9 bases between the two ends. Germline values: CDR1 SGHDN, CDR2 FVKESK. The CDR3, as DNA: TGTGCCAGCAGCCGGAGGGCGGCAACTAATGAAAAACTGTTTTTT. This translates into CASSRRAATNEKLFF.

This clone was counted between two and nine times. The chain has TRBV28 and TRBJ1-2, with D uncertain. The germline V and J ends were trimmed by 4 bases and 3 bases, with 12 bases remaining between them. The CDR3 has 14 residues. Germline CDR1 reads MDHEN; CDR2 reads SYDVKM. The CDR3 bases are TGTGCCAGCAGTTCCCGGAGCCCCTACTATGGCTACACCTTC. Its translation: CASSSRSPYYGYTF.

V is TRBV30 and J is TRBJ2-3; 12 bases align to TRBD2. Germline CDR1 GTSNPN, CDR2 SVGIG (reference sequence). Germline trimming cut 3 bases from V and 5 bases from J; bases unmatched to any gene: 6. CDR3 length: 15 amino acids. The CDR3: CAWRASGRVGDTQYF. As DNA, the CDR3 is TGTGCCTGGAGAGCTAGCGGGAGGGTAGGAGATACGCAGTATTTT.

Judged by abundance, this clone is medium-sized (0.01 to 0.1%). Within the sample, other DNA sequences also encode this same CDR3. This sequence joins TRBV30 and TRBJ1-5, with D unresolved. V lost 0 bases and J 2 bases, leaving 11 bases between the germline ends. The CDR3 consists of 15 residues. Germline lookup yields CDR1 GTSNPN and CDR2 SVGIG (reference sequence). The CDR3 nucleotides are TGTGCCTGGAGTGTACCCATATCAGGCAATCAGCCCCAGCATTTT. Protein: CAWSVPISGNQPQHF.

Comments on this clone: A far more abundant clone sits one base away, making this likely a read error. At the DNA level, this CDR3 is encoded by other sequences in the same sample as well. The gene calls are TRBV30 and TRBJ2-5; 8 nucleotides align to TRBD2. This CDR3 region has 13 residues. Trimming removed 1 base from V and 8 bases from J; junction bases left unmatched: 6. Germline V gene lookup returns CDR1 GTSNPN and CDR2 SVGIG (reference sequence). The CDR3 loop reads CAWSAPAGETQYF. CDR3 nucleotides: TGTGCCTGGAGTGCGCCAGCGGGGGAAACCCAGTACTTC.

This clone has only one observation. For the CDR3, the DNA is TGTGCCAGCAGCGTGGGCAACGGGAAGGCAGATACGCAGTATTTT. Protein: CASSVGNGKADTQYF. The chain couples TRBV9 to TRBJ2-3; D is perhaps TRBD2 (5 bases). The V gene's germline CDR1 is SGDLS and CDR2 YYNGEE. The V and J ends lost 2 bases and 4 bases respectively, with 14 bases between them. This CDR3 region has 15 residues.

The chain couples TRBV5-4 to TRBJ2-3, with 7 bases aligning to TRBD2. J lost 3 bases, V lost 4 bases, and 14 bases had no gene match. From germline, CDR1 is SGHNT and CDR2 YYREEE (reference sequence). This CDR3 is built from 17 residues. The CDR3 nucleotides read TGTGCCAGCAGCCCAAGGGCTGCGGGAGCGGCGACAGATACGCAGTATTTT. Its protein product is CASSPRAAGAATDTQYF.

The chain carries TRBV10-2 and TRBJ2-2, with a weak D call TRBD2 (6 bases). The CDR3 has 14 residues. Deletions cut 5 bases from V and 4 bases from J, with 11 bases between. Germline V gene sequence: CDR1 WSHSY, CDR2 SAAADI. CDR3 sequence (DNA): TGCGCCAGCAGTCGGGACTTCTCCACCGGGGAGCTGTTTTTT. Encoded protein: CASSRDFSTGELFF.

This chain uses TRBV28 with TRBJ2-1; D assignment may be TRBD1 or TRBD2 (5 bases each). The germline V and J ends were trimmed by 5 bases and 7 bases, with 21 bases remaining between them. Per germline, CDR1 MDHEN and CDR2 SYDVKM. This CDR3 is built from 16 residues. This chain's CDR3 is CASSLPPGSAGNEQFF. The CDR3 DNA reads as TGTGCCAGCAGTCTCCCCCCGGGGTCTGCAGGGAATGAGCAGTTCTTC. Looking up the rest from reference TRBV28 and TRBJ2-1 gives the full variable domain: DVKVTQSSRYLVKRTGEKVFLECVQDMDHENMFWYRQDPGLGLRLIYFSYDVKMKEKGDIPEGYSVSREKKERFSLILESASTNQTSMYLCASSLPPGSAGNEQFFGPGTRLTVL.

This clone has more than one count but fewer than ten. The CDR3 protein is CASSQIYGTGGNEQYF. The CDR3, as DNA: TGTGCCAGCAGCCAAATATATGGGACAGGGGGTAACGAGCAGTACTTC. The V gene is TRBV4-2, the J gene TRBJ2-7; 11 bases match TRBD1. Unmatched junction bases numbered 8, after V lost 2 bases and J lost 5 bases. There are 16 residues in the CDR3. Germline V gene sequence: CDR1 LGHNA, CDR2 YNFKEQ.

CDR3 protein: CASSLQFVHEQYF. CDR3 nucleotides: TGTGCCAGCAGCTTGCAGTTCGTCCACGAGCAGTACTTC. The rearrangement links TRBV5-6 to TRBJ2-5, with D uncertain. The J call is doubtful: the DNA matches TRBJ2-7 better. This CDR3 is 13 amino acids long. Germline CDR1 SGHDT, CDR2 YYEEEE.

This clone has a handful of counts. The chain couples TRBV5-6 to TRBJ2-7; D not resolved. CDR3 length: 15 amino acids. CDR1 and CDR2 from the germline V gene are SGHDT and YYEEEE. The ends were cut back, 3 bases at V and 3 bases at J, with 16 bases in the middle. CDR3 DNA: TGTGCCAGCAGCTCACCGCTGGATCCAGACTACGAGCAGTACTTC. As protein: CASSSPLDPDYEQYF.

J is TRBJ1-5 and V is TRBV5-6; D is undetermined. CDR1 is SGHDT, CDR2 YYEEEE, per germline. The CDR3 runs 15 residues. V was trimmed by 3 bases and J by 0 bases, leaving 10 bases between them. The chain's CDR3 is CASSSWYSSNQPQHF. The CDR3 DNA follows: TGTGCCAGCAGCTCTTGGTATAGTAGCAATCAGCCCCAGCATTTT.

In this sample, this clone turned up once. The chain joins TRBV11-2 to TRBJ2-5, with D possibly TRBD2 on 5 matching bases. The CDR3 spans 13 residues. Germline-derived CDR1 and CDR2 are SGHAT and FQNNGV. Trimming removed 2 bases at V and 5 bases at J, with 9 bases between. This CDR3 reads CASSLRGLETQYF. The DNA for the CDR3 is TGTGCCAGCAGCTTACGGGGTCTGGAGACCCAGTACTTC.

The chain has TRBV5-6 and TRBJ2-3; D remains unclear. The CDR3 has 13 amino acids. Germline CDR1 and CDR2: SGHDT and YYEEEE. V was trimmed by 5 bases and J by 2 bases, leaving 9 bases between them. The CDR3 loop reads CASRPQYTDTQYF. The CDR3 DNA sequence: TGTGCCAGCAGACCCCAGTACACAGATACGCAGTATTTT. Using reference TRBV5-6 and TRBJ2-3 for the parts outside the CDR3, the full variable domain is DAGVTQSPTHLIKTRGQQVTLRCSPKSGHDTVSWYQQALGQGPQFIFQYYEEEERQRGNFPDRFSGHQFPNYSSELNVNALLLGDSALYLCASRPQYTDTQYFGPGTRLTVL.

This chain joins TRBV19 and TRBJ2-1; 7 bases align to TRBD2. Losses at the gene ends were 3 bases for V and 6 bases for J; bases not matched to a gene: 8. CDR1 LNHDA and CDR2 SQIVND come from the germline V gene (reference sequence). This CDR3 contains 15 residues. CDR3 loop: CASSIGAGVRNEQFF. CDR3 in DNA: TGTGCCAGTAGTATTGGGGCGGGAGTGCGCAATGAGCAGTTCTTC.

With respect to this clone: With a much larger clone just one base away, this may be a read error. This chain links TRBV30 with TRBJ2-5; TRBD2 is a possible D gene (5 bases). The CDR3 is made up of 13 amino acids. Looked up from germline, CDR1 is GTSNPN and CDR2 is SVGIG (reference sequence). The CDR3 DNA sequence: TGTGCCCGGAGCCCTGGGAGCGAAGAGACCCAGTACTTC. As protein: CARSPGSEETQYF.

This rearrangement joins TRBV5-4 to TRBJ1-3; possible D gene TRBD1, 6 bases. The CDR3 consists of 16 residues. Germline CDR1 SGHNT, CDR2 YYREEE (reference sequence). Trimming took off 4 bases at V and 2 bases at J, with 16 bases between the two ends. In DNA, the CDR3 is TGTGCCAGCAGCGCCCTCGGGGGCGCCGCTGGAAACACCATATATTTT. Protein: CASSALGGAAGNTIYF.